A single sample gave rise to the 10 T cell receptor beta chains below, sequenced in a study of T-cell memory formation after mild COVID-19. MiXCR, applied by TCRdb to the 5' RACE reads, yields one record per CDR3 protein. The data hold over 400,000 distinct CDR3 sequences, with more than 20% observed a single time. Specimen: PBMCs or a T cell subset sorted from them (not recorded which). These receptors all stem from an adult woman who had mild COVID-19 (a few samples of this study predate the infection). Cell type and time point are not known.

Ten or more counts support this clonotype. The V and J genes are TRBV4-2 and TRBJ2-3; the D is unclear. The CDR3 totals 16 residues. V was clipped by 3 bases and J by 0 bases, with 13 bases between them. From germline, CDR1 is LGHNA and CDR2 YNFKEQ. DNA for the CDR3: TGTGCCAGCAGCCATTCCCAGCGCCCTAGCACAGATACGCAGTATTTT. This encodes CASSHSQRPSTDTQYF.

There are a few counts of this clonotype. The V and J genes are TRBV5-1 and TRBJ1-5; no clear D gene. Germline CDR1 is SGHRS and CDR2 is YFSETQ. This CDR3 has 13 residues. V lost 4 bases, J lost 15 bases, and 20 bases lay in between. CDR3 in amino acids: CASSLPEPLLLHF. CDR3 nucleotides: TGCGCCAGCAGCCTACCGGAACCCCTATTGCTGCATTTT.

This chain uses TRBV3-1 with TRBJ2-7, with 9 bases that match TRBD2. Trimming cost V 3 bases and J 2 bases; bases outside gene matches: 11. The germline V gene has CDR1 LGHDT and CDR2 YNNKEL (reference sequence). The CDR3 extends over 17 amino acids. Here the CDR3 DNA reads TGTGCCAGCAGCCAGGCGACTAGCGGAACAATACCCTACGAGCAGTACTTC. Translated, it gives CASSQATSGTIPYEQYF.

The table lists this clonotype with a few counts. V and J are TRBV24-1 and TRBJ2-7; 9 nucleotides align to TRBD1. V shed 4 bases, J shed 1 base, and the junction held 4 bases outside the gene matches. The length of the CDR3 is 15 residues. Germline V gene data show CDR1 as KGHDR and CDR2 as SFDVKD. The CDR3 reads CATSESGTGSYEQYF. The CDR3 DNA reads as TGTGCCACCAGTGAATCCGGGACAGGGTCCTACGAGCAGTACTTC.

This clonotype was observed at least ten times. The chain uses TRBV20-1 and TRBJ2-5; TRBD1 matches at 7 bases. The ends lost 1 base at V and 2 bases at J; junction bases unmatched: 4. The CDR3 runs 14 residues. Germline loops: CDR1 DFQATT, CDR2 SNEGSKA (reference sequence). In DNA form, the CDR3 reads TGCAGTGCTAGAGCTCCGGGACAGCAAGAGACCCAGTACTTC. Translating gives CSARAPGQQETQYF.

V usage is TRBV12-3 or TRBV12-4 and J usage is TRBJ2-5; D gene ambiguous. The CDR3 runs to 13 residues. V shed 3 bases and J shed 9 bases, with 14 bases lying between them. The DNA for the CDR3 is TGTGCCAGCAGTTTGGAGCTGCTCGTGGCCCAGTACTTC. Encoded protein: CASSLELLVAQYF.

The chain couples TRBV19 to TRBJ1-1; perhaps TRBD1 as D (5 bases). The CDR3 is made up of 15 amino acids. Trimming removed 3 bases from V and 4 bases from J, with 15 bases in between. CDR1 LNHDA and CDR2 SQIVND come from the germline V gene (reference sequence). The CDR3 here is CASSMGGPEGTEAFF. CDR3 coding DNA: TGTGCCAGTAGTATGGGGGGACCGGAGGGCACTGAAGCTTTCTTT.

This clonotype came up a few times. One end of the junction is discordant with germline, which a read error may explain. This rearrangement joins TRBV7-9 to TRBJ2-7; D is perhaps TRBD2 (6 bases). The V gene's germline CDR1 is SEHNR and CDR2 FQNEAQ (reference sequence). The CDR3 is made up of 11 amino acids. CDR3 loop: CASSNTPGLLF. The DNA of the CDR3 is TGTGCCAGCAGCAACACCCCGGGACTCCTATTC.

V gene TRBV3-1 combines with J gene TRBJ2-2; D remains unclear. V gave up 1 base and J gave up 5 bases, with 8 bases separating them. The CDR3 has 14 amino acids. CDR1 is LGHDT and CDR2 is YNNKEL in the germline V gene (reference sequence). CDR3 in amino acids: CASSQVVMTGELFF. The DNA for the CDR3 is TGTGCCAGCAGCCAAGTAGTCATGACCGGGGAGCTGTTTTTT.

At least ten counts were recorded for this clonotype. This chain connects TRBV12-3 or TRBV12-4 to TRBJ2-3, with D maybe TRBD1 (5 bases). CDR3 size: 14 residues. V lost 2 bases and J lost 0, with 6 bases in between. CDR3 coding DNA: TGTGCCAGCAGTTTATGGGGCAGCACAGATACGCAGTATTTT. Residues: CASSLWGSTDTQYF.